This TCR beta chain was captured by sequencing in a study of blood T cell repertoires in COVID-19. About the study: The analysed material was cDNA or gDNA that came from T cells, B-cell-depleted T cells, or PBMCs.

V dropped 7 bases and J dropped 0; count of bases not matched to a gene: 5. Germline assignment: CDR1 WNHNN and CDR2 SYGVQD (reference sequence). CDR3 length: 15 amino acids. Sequenced by immunoSEQ multiplex PCR; TCRdb stores in-frame clones only, minus some. The sample records some 240,000 clones, roughly 84% being singletons. Sequencing was performed on peripheral blood. This sequence originates from a woman aged 40 to 50 who had recovered from COVID-19. The J gene is TRBJ1-5, the V gene TRBV10-1; 8 bases align to TRBD1. CDR3 protein: CASKGTGHSNQPQHF. DNA of the CDR3: TGCGCCAGCAAGGGGACAGGCCATAGCAATCAGCCCCAGCATTTT.